Listed below are T cell receptor beta chains from one sample, sequenced in a study of T cell changes during pregnancy in multiple sclerosis. TCRdb's copy holds only in-frame clones and misses some; the assay was immunoSEQ multiplex PCR. This table holds about 83,000 clones, about 89% found once. The material sequenced was PBMCs, taken in the first trimester of pregnancy. The receptors derive from a female donor in good health, serving as a control in a pregnancy study. Some clones in this sample may be carry-over from other donors' samples. Both conserved end residues are part of each CDR3. D genes are given only for firm matches. Clone sizes are given selectively: once, few, many, or a class where the clone is expanded.

TRBV11-2	-	TRBJ2-5	TRBD1	CASSSPGQGLLETQYF	TGTGCCAGCAGCTCACCGGGACAGGGCCTTTTAGAGACCCAGTACTTC
TRBV6-6	few	TRBJ1-1	-	CASSYRIGEAFF	TGTGCCAGCAGTTATCGAATCGGGGAAGCTTTCTTT
TRBV27	-	TRBJ2-7	-	CASSLKGGILNEQYF	TGTGCCAGCAGCCTAAAAGGCGGAATTCTCAACGAGCAGTACTTC
TRBV5-4	-	TRBJ2-7	-	CASRQQDSYEQYF	TGTGCCAGCAGACAACAGGACTCCTACGAGCAGTACTTC
TRBV27	-	TRBJ1-5	-	CASSSSTGNQPQHF	TGTGCCAGCAGTTCCTCGACAGGAAATCAGCCCCAGCATTTT
TRBV15	-	TRBJ2-1	TRBD2	CATSRDRGVDEQFF	TGTGCCACCAGCAGAGATCGGGGGGTGGATGAGCAGTTCTTC
TRBV7-3	-	TRBJ2-5	TRBD1	CASSLGTAQETQYF	TGTGCCAGCAGCTTGGGGACAGCCCAAGAGACCCAGTACTTC
TRBV11-1	-	TRBJ2-2	TRBD2	CASSLPAGRAGELFF	TGTGCCAGCAGCTTACCAGCGGGAAGGGCCGGGGAGCTGTTTTTT
TRBV5-1	-	TRBJ1-2	-	CASSMGRARGGYTF	TGCGCCAGCAGCATGGGACGGGCCCGGGGTGGCTACACCTTC
TRBV7-3	-	TRBJ2-5	TRBD2	CASSPTSGKGETQYF	TGTGCCAGCAGCCCTACTAGCGGGAAGGGAGAGACCCAGTACTTC
TRBV5-1	-	TRBJ1-1	TRBD1	CASSLRLPGQLNTEAFF	TGCGCCAGCAGCTTGAGGTTACCGGGACAGTTGAACACTGAAGCTTTCTTT
TRBV27	-	TRBJ2-5	-	CASSLLDRFQETQYF	TGTGCCAGCAGTTTATTAGATCGCTTCCAAGAGACCCAGTACTTC
TRBV5-1	-	TRBJ2-7	TRBD1	CASSPGQGVLEQYF	TGCGCCAGCAGCCCGGGGCAGGGGGTACTAGAGCAGTACTTC
TRBV7-3	-	TRBJ2-7	TRBD1	CASSLSGTGGYEQYF	TGTGCCAGCAGCTTATCGGGGACAGGGGGCTACGAGCAGTACTTC
TRBV18	-	TRBJ1-1	-	CASSPQGGQTEAFF	TGTGCCAGCTCACCACAAGGGGGACAAACTGAAGCTTTCTTT
TRBV7-9	-	TRBJ2-2	-	CASSIASVFTGELFF	TGTGCCAGCAGCATAGCATCGGTCTTCACCGGGGAGCTGTTTTTT
TRBV27	-	TRBJ2-3	-	CASSTRTDTQYF	TGTGCCAGCAGTACACGCACAGATACGCAGTATTTT
TRBV19	few	TRBJ2-2	-	CASTLAGELFF	TGTGCCAGTACCCTCGCCGGGGAGCTGTTTTTT
TRBV6-5	few	TRBJ1-1	-	CASRSGTSNTEAFF	TGTGCCAGCAGGTCCGGGACATCGAACACTGAAGCTTTCTTT
TRBV28	-	TRBJ2-7	-	CASSFTYEQYF	TGTGCCAGCAGCTTTACCTACGAGCAGTACTTC
TRBV6-5	-	TRBJ2-3	-	CASTGTLADTQYF	TGTGCCAGCACCGGGACTCTCGCAGATACGCAGTATTTT
TRBV6-1	-	TRBJ2-7	-	CASSGGGQQYF	TGTGCCAGCAGTGGGGGGGGGCAGCAGTACTTC
TRBV5-1	-	TRBJ2-1	TRBD2	CASSLGAAGVNEQFF	TGCGCCAGCAGCTTGGGGGCAGCGGGAGTAAATGAGCAGTTCTTC
TRBV2	-	TRBJ1-1	-	CASSEDTGMGGKNTEAFF	TGTGCCAGCAGTGAGGACACAGGGATGGGGGGGAAGAACACTGAAGCTTTCTTT
TRBV5-1	-	TRBJ2-3	TRBD2	CASSLAPLAGTYTDTQYF	TGCGCCAGCAGCTTGGCCCCACTAGCGGGGACCTACACAGATACGCAGTATTTT
TRBV29-1	-	TRBJ1-2	-	CSVGPRLNYGYTF	TGCAGCGTTGGCCCCCGGTTAAACTATGGCTACACCTTC
TRBV10-1	-	TRBJ2-7	TRBD2	CASSDSGRPNYEQYF	TGCGCCAGCAGTGACAGCGGGAGGCCGAACTACGAGCAGTACTTC
TRBV28	-	TRBJ2-7	-	CASSSRNMQKLYEQYF	TGTGCCAGCAGCTCTAGGAACATGCAAAAACTTTACGAGCAGTACTTC
TRBV9	-	TRBJ2-6	TRBD1	CASGDRDRTGANVLTF	TGTGCCAGCGGGGACAGGGACCGCACTGGGGCCAACGTCCTGACTTTC
TRBV5-1	-	TRBJ1-3	-	CASSLETGTAGNTIYF	TGCGCCAGCAGCTTGGAAACAGGGACGGCTGGAAACACCATATATTTT
TRBV2	-	TRBJ1-5	-	CASSEGARTNQPQHF	TGTGCCAGCAGTGAGGGGGCACGGACGAATCAGCCCCAGCATTTT
TRBV21-1	-	TRBJ2-3	-	CASSKDTRYF	TGTGCCAGCAGCAAAGATACGCGGTATTTT
TRBV5-5	-	TRBJ2-7	-	CASSLQGREYEQYF	TGTGCCAGCAGCCTACAGGGTAGGGAATACGAGCAGTACTTC
TRBV6-6	-	TRBJ1-2	-	CASSSDSNYGYTF	TGTGCCAGCAGCAGCGACTCTAACTATGGCTACACCTTC
TRBV11-2	-	TRBJ2-5	TRBD2	CATRRLAGSQETQYF	TGTGCCACGAGGAGACTAGCGGGATCCCAAGAGACCCAGTACTTC
TRBV27	-	TRBJ1-5	-	CASSSSGSNQPQHF	TGTGCCAGCAGTTCTTCCGGTAGCAATCAGCCCCAGCATTTT
TRBV30	-	TRBJ2-1	-	CAWSAGWSIQLGNEQFF	TGTGCCTGGAGTGCGGGATGGAGCATCCAACTCGGAAATGAGCAGTTCTTC
TRBV2	-	TRBJ1-4	TRBD1	CASKRTGSEKLFF	TGTGCCAGCAAAAGGACAGGGAGTGAAAAACTGTTTTTT
TRBV7-2	-	TRBJ2-5	-	CASSVGGQETQYF	TGTGCCAGCAGCGTGGGGGGTCAAGAGACCCAGTACTTC
TRBV11-2	-	TRBJ1-1	-	CASQGLRIMNTEAFF	TGTGCCAGTCAGGGCCTACGAATCATGAACACTGAAGCTTTCTTT